This entry describes one T cell receptor beta chain. The Seattle patients, enrolled during active infection, were followed longitudinally. Original analysis: Amplification of reference gene primers provided the estimated nucleated cell counts. Clones were read by immunoSEQ multiplex PCR, and TCRdb kept only the in-frame ones, dropping some. The V and J calls and clone size come from that table; D and trimming were worked out from the DNA. The sample has about 280,000 clones; 88% are singletons. The source of the sample is a study of blood T cell repertoires in COVID-19. Study details: Researchers got acute and convalescent COVID-19 samples from the United States, Italy and Spain. T cells, B-cell-depleted T cells, or PBMCs provided the cDNA or gDNA that served as material.

CDR1 LGHNA and CDR2 YNFKEQ come from the germline V gene. This CDR3 has 13 residues. Between the trimmed V and J ends, which lost 0 bases and 4 bases, there was a span of 5 bases. Input material: peripheral blood. The receptor was derived from a woman in her twenties or thirties with COVID-19, enrolled during active disease. This chain uses TRBV4-2 with TRBJ2-3; D is ambiguous. In nucleotides, the CDR3 is TGTGCCAGCAGCCAAGATCAATCAGATACGCAGTATTTT. Amino acid sequence: CASSQDQSDTQYF.